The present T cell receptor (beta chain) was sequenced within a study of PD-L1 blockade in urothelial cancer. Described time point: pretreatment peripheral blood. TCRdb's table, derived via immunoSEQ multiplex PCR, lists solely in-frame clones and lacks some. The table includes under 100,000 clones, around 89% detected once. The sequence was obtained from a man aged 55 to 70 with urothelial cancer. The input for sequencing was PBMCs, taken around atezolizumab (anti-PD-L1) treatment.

The CDR3 sequence: CASSFAGQETQYF. CDR3 in DNA: TGTGCCAGCAGCTTCGCGGGTCAAGAGACCCAGTACTTC. The chain couples TRBV7-8 to TRBJ2-5; maybe TRBD2 (5 bases). The CDR3 is 13 residues long. Germline CDR1 and CDR2: SGHVS and FQNEAQ. V lost 3 bases to trimming and J lost 2 bases, with 7 bases between them.